This entry features one TCR beta chain sequence. Methods used by the authors: The assay estimated nucleated cells by amplifying reference gene primers. Profiled with immunoSEQ multiplex PCR; TCRdb holds only in-frame clones, not every one. The DNA gave D and trimming, while V, J and clone size come from that table. Of about 280,000 clones in the sample, 70% to 90% were seen once. The sample comes from a study of blood T cell repertoires in COVID-19. CDR3 length: 11 residues. Germline CDR1 reads MDHEN; CDR2 reads SYDVKM. V lost 5 bases and J 8 bases, leaving 6 bases between the germline ends. J is TRBJ1-4 and V is TRBV28; D uncertain. The sequence was collected from a woman aged 25 to 39 who had recovered from COVID-19. Source material: peripheral blood. The CDR3 loop reads CASSIMEKLFF. CDR3 bases: TGTGCCAGCAGTATTATGGAAAAACTGTTTTTT.